Sequencing of this T cell receptor (beta chain) was carried out in a study of early T cells in non-severe SARS-CoV-2 infection (dated by TCRdb to the early 2020s). Regarding the research as a whole: Because TCR sequencing relied on bulk RNA taken from unsorted whole blood, pairing of alpha and beta chains was not possible. Results and caveats for the whole study, not just this receptor: VDJdb matching was skewed toward anti-spike CD8 responses and likely underestimated virus-specific expansions, missing private and CD4 specificities.

A case-control design nested within a healthcare worker cohort in London, UK, was used, with weekly nasopharyngeal swab PCR tests and blood sampling performed. Healthcare workers were enrolled in the week of the UK lockdown, from 23 to 31 March 2020, and were followed every week for up to roughly 15 weeks. The library was generated by 5' RACE. For sequencing, a NextSeq 500 was employed. To correct for sequencing error and PCR bias, the TCR library protocol tagged individual cDNA molecules with unique molecular identifiers. Both TCR alpha and beta chains were sequenced, and tight co-correlation was observed between alpha and beta sequence abundances in each sample. Per the authors' processing: V gene, J gene and CDR3 annotation of TCR sequences was performed with Decombinator V4. TCRs were defined as expanded if a significant change between any two time points was detected under a Poisson model with p below 0.0001. TCR abundances were normalised to the total number of TCRs sequenced per sample and expressed as counts per million. TRAV1-2 paired with TRAJ12, TRAJ20 or TRAJ33 defined MAIT TCRs, while TRAV10 paired with TRAJ18 defined iNKT TCRs. A search of VDJdb, accessed on 1 November 2021, was run for TCRs annotated to CMV, EBV and SARS-CoV-2, with TCRs annotated for multiple antigens excluded. TCRdb applied fastp at Q25 and MiXCR to the public reads, then kept only in-frame beta chains. Entries are consolidated by CDR3 protein sequence, retaining the most common genes and DNA. None of the V and J calls come from the authors' own analysis; TCRdb made them. This sample gives around 82,000 distinct CDR3 sequences in total; over 9% of them show up just once. The ten top clones hold approximately 4.5% of the sample.

The junction carries 11 bases between V and J, which are trimmed by 11 bases and 1 base respectively. From its cysteine to its phenylalanine, the CDR3 spans 13 amino acids. Kept here is only the CDR3 DNA, which spans 39 bases and is read in frame from base 1. The germline V gene provides CDR1 SGHTA and CDR2 FQGNSA. Regarding this clonotype: Its antigen is still unknown. No much larger clone is present one base from it, and per-base qualities are unavailable.

The specimen sequenced was whole blood. The chain is encoded by TRBV7-2 joined to TRBJ2-2, with the D gene not confidently named. The receptor comes from an adult who was a healthcare worker with PCR-confirmed SARS-CoV-2 infection or an uninfected control (not recorded which). The CDR3 region reads CACSILNTGELFF. The DNA reads as follows: TGTGCCTGTTCGATCTTGAACACCGGGGAGCTGTTTTTT.